This TCR beta chain is drawn from a study of blood T cells in healthy people across ages. A word on this clonotype: What it binds is unknown. At one of its ends the junction is not consistent with the germline gene, which may arise from a read error.

Broader study findings: Researchers judged that diversity estimates from one million T cells fell short of true values. While age rose, TCR beta diversity per million T cells dropped in a roughly linear way. The study lacked donor CMV status, which possibly confounded expanded clonotype changes.

CDR1 is SGHTA, CDR2 FQGNSA, per germline. The CDR3 length is 14 residues. A second PCR of about 7 to 12 cycles used a sample-barcoded 5' primer and a J-beta primer mix. Unique molecular identifiers of 12 random nucleotides labeled each cDNA. MiXCR, run by TCRdb on the 5' RACE reads, gives a single entry per CDR3 protein. The table shows 600,000 or so distinct CDR3 sequences, with under 25% occurring only once. What was sequenced was blood. This clonotype was sampled from a man aged 65 to 85 in good health. The V gene is TRBV7-2, the J gene TRBJ2-2, with 8 nucleotides matching TRBD2. This chain's CDR3 is CASTRGGNIGELFF. CDR3 DNA: TGTGCCAGCACACGGGGGGGGAACATCGGGGAGCTGTTTTTT.